The TCR beta chain under discussion was sequenced for a study of blood T cell repertoires in COVID-19 (dated by TCRdb to about 2020). Regarding the research as a whole: Samples from collaborators originated in the United States, Italy and Spain and spanned both the acute and convalescent phases of COVID-19. The material from the prospective study consisted of cDNA or gDNA derived from T cells, B-cell-depleted T cells, or PBMCs. The dataset comprised deeply sampled blood TCRbeta repertoires from subjects exposed to, actively infected with, or recovered from COVID-19. The repertoires were released in a freely available public database meant as a resource for research on the immune response to SARS-CoV-2. Samples were obtained from the ongoing ImmuneRACE study (first 160 participants) and from some 1,200 subjects provided by 6 global collaborators. A de-identified subject ID, COVID-19 status, age in years and sex were almost always included in the sample metadata. HLA class I and class II types, where available, came from metadata supplied by the sample provider rather than from assay-based typing.

As for this clone: Its antigen is currently not known. The input lacks base qualities; no much larger clone sits a single base away.

In Seattle, one collaborating source enrolled patients while the infection was active and tracked those patients longitudinally over the course of disease. The collaborating institutions used their own protocols to collect whole blood in K2EDTA tubes. For TCRbeta analysis, collaborators shipped samples in one of three forms: frozen whole blood, isolated PBMCs, or DNA extracted from either of those sample types. Results the study describes overall, beyond this receptor: How much clinical and demographic metadata was included differed by source and by participant, and the metadata was provided uncurated.

TCRbeta CDR3 regions were amplified from genomic DNA using the immunoSEQ Assay, a bias-controlled multiplex PCR. Concerning the study's data processing: Within the assay, amplification of reference gene primers was used to estimate how many nucleated cells each sample contained. Sequence reads were collapsed and filtered to measure the absolute abundance of every unique TCRbeta CDR3 rearrangement. For each sample, productive Simpson clonality was calculated as the square root of Simpson's diversity index across productive rearrangements. This immuneACCESS table, as held by TCRdb, lists in-frame sequences with V and J called but not all clones. Of the missing ones, under half trace to an unresolved V gene in checked studies; the others have no known cause. The DNA was the basis for D and trimming; V, J and clone size are from that table. The sample table records approximately 230,000 clones; roughly 88% of these occur just once. Roughly 6.3% of the sample is in the top ten clones.

Including the terminal cysteine and phenylalanine, the CDR3 comprises 15 residues. Of all the DNA, just the CDR3 is kept, 45 bases in frame from base 1. The germline V gene encodes CDR1 SEHNR and CDR2 FQNEAQ (reference sequence). V is clipped by 5 bases and J by 2 bases, and the sequence between their germline boundaries is 14 bases long. Sequences were obtained from peripheral blood. The origin of this receptor is a woman in her twenties or thirties with COVID-19, enrolled during active disease. Recombination linked TRBV7-9 to TRBJ2-3; the D gene cannot be named for sure. Here the CDR3 is given as CASSADGSTTDTQYF. The nucleotide sequence reads TGTGCCAGCAGCGCCGACGGGTCCACCACAGATACGCAGTATTTT.